Below, 8 T cell receptor beta chains from the same sample are listed, as sequenced in a study of response to subunit inactivated influenza vaccine. TCRdb recomputed calls from the RT-PCR reads with MiXCR, one row per CDR3 protein. The sample holds just over 300,000 distinct CDR3 sequences; around a fifth are singletons and the top ten take roughly 10%. Sequenced here: PBMCs from blood, sampled 21 months after vaccination. The origin of the receptors is a man aged 50-75 years who received an inactivated influenza vaccine.

The chain links TRBV7-6 to TRBJ2-5; D possibly corresponds to TRBD2 (5 bases). CDR1 and CDR2 from the germline V gene are SGHVS and FNYEAQ. V was clipped by 2 bases and J by 3 bases, with 13 bases between them. The CDR3 consists of 15 residues. CDR3 sequence (DNA): TGTGCCAGCAGCTTAAATGAAGGAGGCGAAGAGACCCAGTACTTC. This encodes CASSLNEGGEETQYF.

This clonotype was observed a handful of times. This sequence joins TRBV20-1 and TRBJ2-3, with D unresolved. V was pared by 3 bases and J by 3 bases, with 4 bases between. The V gene's germline CDR1 is DFQATT and CDR2 SNEGSKA (reference sequence). The CDR3 sequence is 11 residues long. The DNA of the CDR3 is TGCAGTGCTAGTTCGACAGATACGCAGTATTTT. Protein: CSASSTDTQYF.

The genes are TRBV11-1 and TRBJ1-3; TRBD1 matches 8 bases. V was pared by 5 bases and J by 4 bases, with 7 bases of the junction left unmatched. The CDR3 has 15 residues. Germline V CDR1 and CDR2: SGHAT, FQDESV (reference sequence). Here the CDR3 DNA reads TGTGCCAGCAGCCCCACCGGGACAGGAGGAAACACCATATATTTT. Translated: CASSPTGTGGNTIYF.

The rearrangement links TRBV6-1 to TRBJ2-7; D is ambiguous. V shed 6 bases and J shed 3 bases, with 12 bases lying between them. Germline V gene sequence: CDR1 MNHNS, CDR2 SASEGT. CDR3 length equals 13 residues. CDR3 region: CASSSSPYYEQYF. CDR3 DNA: TGTGCCAGCAGCTCCAGCCCGTACTACGAGCAGTACTTC.

This chain connects TRBV10-2 to TRBJ1-4, with D unclear. With 10 bases removed from V and 2 bases from J, the gap between germline ends came to 17 bases. Germline V gene sequence: CDR1 WSHSY, CDR2 SAAADI. The CDR3 has 15 amino acids. The CDR3 region has the DNA TGCGCCATCCTACGGTCCTCGGGCACTAATGAAAAACTGTTTTTT. This gives the protein CAILRSSGTNEKLFF.

This clonotype was counted between two and nine times. This rearrangement joins TRBV7-9 to TRBJ2-5; the D is unclear. The V gene's germline CDR1 is SEHNR and CDR2 FQNEAQ (reference sequence). The CDR3 contains 11 residues. V was pared by 5 bases and J by 5 bases, with 6 bases between. This chain's CDR3 is CASSRVETQYF. CDR3 DNA sequence: TGTGCCAGCAGCCGAGTGGAGACCCAGTACTTC.

V and J are TRBV7-2 and TRBJ2-2; no clear D. Trimming pared 3 bases from V and 5 bases from J, leaving 13 bases between. The CDR3 runs 15 residues. Germline-derived CDR1 and CDR2 are SGHTA and FQGNSA. The CDR3 nucleotides read TGTGCCAGCAGCTTCATGGGAATGGGAACCGGGGAGCTGTTTTTT. Translated: CASSFMGMGTGELFF.

This clonotype was seen ten or more times. The chain employs TRBV12-3 or TRBV12-4 and TRBJ1-1; the D gene is possibly TRBD1 (5 bases). CDR3 length equals 14 residues. V dropped 5 bases and J dropped 4 bases, with 14 bases sitting between them. As DNA, the CDR3 is TGTGCCAGCAGTGGGGCTTGGGGGGGCACTGAAGCTTTCTTT. Its translation is CASSGAWGGTEAFF.